A selection of T cell receptor beta chains follows, all from one sample in a study of cytomegalovirus exposure and HLA in healthy donors. Profiling relied on immunoSEQ multiplex PCR, and the TCRdb table lists in-frame clones only, not all of them. The data hold tens of thousands of clones, with 75% to 85% observed a single time. Sequencing was performed on PBMCs. Every receptor here comes from a woman aged 40 to 50 in good health and CMV-seropositive. CDR3s include the opening cysteine and the closing phenylalanine or tryptophan. The order of the fields is CDR3 protein, clone size, V gene. Rows give clone size only sometimes, using once, few, many, or a class for an expanded clone.

CDR3 protein: CASTGLGNEQFF
clone size: -
V gene: TRBV6-5

CDR3 protein: CATSRRAGEGYNEQFF
clone size: -
V gene: TRBV15

CDR3 protein: CASSIRGYQPQHF
clone size: -
V gene: TRBV19

CDR3 protein: CASSPRRGETQYF
clone size: once
V gene: TRBV7-9

CDR3 protein: CASSAGQGAGQPQHF
clone size: -
V gene: TRBV5-1

CDR3 protein: CASSRRPGLGGTDTQYF
clone size: -
V gene: TRBV11-2

CDR3 protein: CASSAPNRGYNEQFF
clone size: -
V gene: TRBV5-5

CDR3 protein: CSVGTGVNSPLHF
clone size: -
V gene: TRBV29-1

CDR3 protein: CASKTGHGADTQYF
clone size: -
V gene: TRBV7-6

CDR3 protein: CASRLGTSGRGTDTQYF
clone size: -
V gene: TRBV27

CDR3 protein: CSVVAASDTEAFF
clone size: -
V gene: TRBV29-1

CDR3 protein: CASSLEYSGEKLFF
clone size: -
V gene: TRBV7-9

CDR3 protein: CASSYRYNQPQHF
clone size: -
V gene: TRBV19

CDR3 protein: CASRTYTGGSNQPQHF
clone size: -
V gene: TRBV27

CDR3 protein: CASSAFREGYTF
clone size: -
V gene: TRBV9

CDR3 protein: CASSTGTSPNQPQHF
clone size: -
V gene: TRBV19

CDR3 protein: CASSSSDRSSYEQYF
clone size: -
V gene: TRBV7-9

CDR3 protein: CASSLDRVTYEQYF
clone size: -
V gene: TRBV28

CDR3 protein: CASSQDANPGEQFF
clone size: -
V gene: TRBV4-1

CDR3 protein: CASRVTEYNTEAFF
clone size: -
V gene: TRBV28

CDR3 protein: CASSFGELSGYTF
clone size: -
V gene: TRBV5-1

CDR3 protein: CASGRTANQPQHF
clone size: -
V gene: TRBV21-1

CDR3 protein: CASSPTTGLNTEAFF
clone size: -
V gene: TRBV4-2

CDR3 protein: CASSRRDSQADTQYF
clone size: -
V gene: TRBV7-2

CDR3 protein: CASSEALPQGNRHLDQPQHF
clone size: -
V gene: TRBV6-1

CDR3 protein: CAIREDRGEQYF
clone size: -
V gene: TRBV10-3

CDR3 protein: CASSYGGAGSYEQYF
clone size: -
V gene: TRBV6-5

CDR3 protein: CASSIRGSGGSEQFF
clone size: few
V gene: TRBV19

CDR3 protein: CATQTGPSSGGYTF
clone size: few
V gene: TRBV19

CDR3 protein: CASSTTPSYGYTF
clone size: -
V gene: TRBV28

CDR3 protein: CASSLSTGGGEQFF
clone size: -
V gene: TRBV7-9

CDR3 protein: CASSSISSGANVLTF
clone size: few
V gene: TRBV5-5

CDR3 protein: CASSIPDIVSYNEQFF
clone size: few
V gene: TRBV19

CDR3 protein: CASSFSSSSGRPYEQYF
clone size: -
V gene: TRBV7-8

CDR3 protein: CASSIGQTATNEKLFF
clone size: -
V gene: TRBV19

CDR3 protein: CASTTIGDEQFF
clone size: -
V gene: TRBV28

CDR3 protein: CASSLWAGEYGYTF
clone size: once
V gene: TRBV5-4

CDR3 protein: CASSFKGRGYTF
clone size: -
V gene: TRBV28

CDR3 protein: CAIDRDTGEQYF
clone size: -
V gene: TRBV28

CDR3 protein: CAWSVRTGDQPQHF
clone size: -
V gene: TRBV30

CDR3 protein: CASSQVSGQGFSYNSPLHF
clone size: -
V gene: TRBV14

CDR3 protein: CASSVNRGSAGELFF
clone size: -
V gene: TRBV2